The 15 T cell receptor beta chains below were found in one sample sequenced in a study of Graves' ophthalmopathy and Graves' hyperthyroidism. Amplified material comprised TCR beta CDR3 regions derived from RNA transcripts. First-round RT-PCR with HTBI primers preceded a second-round multiplex PCR. TCRdb fed the multiplex PCR reads into MiXCR, producing one record per CDR3 protein. This sample has 400,000 to 500,000 distinct CDR3 sequences, with 21% found just once. Material: peripheral blood. All receptors come from a woman between 18 and 29 years old with stable Graves' hyperthyroidism.

The chain carries TRBV6-5 and TRBJ2-7; 11 bases are a match to TRBD2. Germline V gene data show CDR1 as MNHEY and CDR2 as SVGAGI. This CDR3 is built from 15 residues. V lost 6 bases and J lost 5; bases outside the gene matches: 9. CDR3 region: CASRHSTSGIHEQYF. The CDR3 DNA reads TGTGCCAGCAGACACTCGACTAGCGGGATCCACGAGCAGTACTTC.

This clonotype was observed at least ten times. The V gene is TRBV27, the J gene TRBJ2-5; D is perhaps TRBD2 (5 bases). CDR1 and CDR2 from the germline V gene are MNHEY and SMNVEV (reference sequence). The CDR3 extends over 13 amino acids. With 5 bases removed from V and 2 bases from J, the gap between germline ends came to 9 bases. CDR3 sequence: CASSAAEQETQYF. In DNA form, the CDR3 reads TGTGCCAGCAGTGCAGCGGAACAAGAGACCCAGTACTTC.

Concerning this clonotype itself: A read error is possible here, since a much larger clone lies one base away. The chain couples TRBV20-1 to TRBJ2-7, with D possibly being TRBD2 (5 bases). Germline assignment: CDR1 DFQATT and CDR2 SNEGSKA (reference sequence). This CDR3 has 13 amino acids. The V and J ends lost 1 base and 6 bases respectively, with 13 bases between them. This CDR3 reads CSARVPSRSEQYV. DNA of the CDR3: TGCAGTGCTAGAGTTCCTAGCAGAAGCGAGCAGTACGTC.

In its sample, this clonotype was seen many times. This chain links TRBV6-2 or TRBV6-3 with TRBJ2-4; 7 nucleotides match TRBD1. The CDR3 extends over 15 amino acids. Germline CDR1 and CDR2: MNHEY and SVGEGT. After removal of 6 bases from V and 4 bases from J, the junction contained 9 bases not matched to a gene. CDR3 coding DNA: TGTGCCAGCAGACCTTACCGGGACAGAAAAAACATTCAGTACTTC. It specifies CASRPYRDRKNIQYF.

Details on this clonotype: A read error is possible here, since a much larger clone lies one base away. Because it lacks the conserved phenylalanine or tryptophan at the end, this CDR3 is likely a read error. The gene calls are TRBV6-1 and TRBJ2-2, with 7 positions matching TRBD2. The CDR3 loop spans 13 amino acids. With 4 bases clipped from V and 6 bases from J, the junction kept 2 bases outside the gene matches. Germline CDR1 MNHNS, CDR2 SASEGT. Here the CDR3 reads CASSGTRAGELFV. In DNA form, the CDR3 reads TGTGCCAGCAGTGGGACTAGAGCCGGGGAGCTGTTTGTT.

This clonotype showed up just a few times. The V gene is TRBV20-1, the J gene TRBJ1-6; D not resolved. The V end was cut by 2 bases, the J end by 13 bases, with 15 bases between. The V gene's germline CDR1 is DFQATT and CDR2 SNEGSKA (reference sequence). The CDR3 is made up of 13 amino acids. The CDR3 spells CSARPVPGSPLHF. The CDR3 DNA sequence: TGCAGTGCTAGACCGGTCCCGGGATCGCCCCTCCACTTT.

This clonotype appeared many times. This chain links TRBV5-1 with TRBJ2-2; a possible D gene is TRBD2 (5 bases). Germline CDR1 reads SGHRS; CDR2 reads YFSETQ. The germline V and J ends were trimmed by 3 bases and 5 bases, with 17 bases remaining between them. This CDR3 has 16 amino acids. In DNA form, the CDR3 reads TGCGCCAGCAGCTCCAGGACTCAACGTAGTACCGGGGAGCTGTTTTTT. Protein sequence: CASSSRTQRSTGELFF.

This clonotype was observed many times. The CDR3 nucleotides are TGTGCCAGCAGTTTGAGCCTCAGGGGCCTCAATTCACCCCTCCACTTT. As protein: CASSLSLRGLNSPLHF. V gene TRBV12-3 or TRBV12-4 combines with J gene TRBJ1-6; a weak D match, TRBD1 (6 bases). The CDR3 has 16 residues. Trimming left V 3 bases short and J 7 bases short, with 16 bases between.

This clonotype has a count of ten or more. The chain has TRBV27 and TRBJ2-7, with 9 bases matching TRBD1. The CDR3 loop spans 14 amino acids. From germline, CDR1 is MNHEY and CDR2 SMNVEV (reference sequence). V dropped 6 bases and J dropped 0; count of bases not matched to a gene: 3. The CDR3 region is CASRDRGGSYEQYF. The CDR3 nucleotides are TGTGCCAGCAGGGACAGGGGAGGCTCCTACGAGCAGTACTTC.

The chain links TRBV7-2 to TRBJ1-1; D is ambiguous. Deletions cut 5 bases from V and 5 bases from J, with 18 bases between. The CDR3 consists of 15 residues. Germline loops: CDR1 SGHTA, CDR2 FQGNSA. The CDR3 nucleotides are TGTGCCAGCAGCCCTTTTTTGGGTAGCGATACTGAAGCTTTCTTT. It yields the protein CASSPFLGSDTEAFF.

In its sample, this clonotype was seen many times. The chain employs TRBV19 and TRBJ1-6; D is ambiguous. With 3 bases removed from V and 6 bases from J, the gap between germline ends came to 9 bases. The CDR3 totals 14 residues. Germline assignment: CDR1 LNHDA and CDR2 SQIVND (reference sequence). The CDR3 reads CASSMVATNSPLHF. CDR3 DNA sequence: TGTGCCAGTAGTATGGTGGCGACTAATTCACCCCTCCACTTT.

This clonotype was detected many times. DNA for the CDR3: TGTGCCAGCAGTGGGGGACAGGGTTCCGGGGAGCTGTTTTTT. Protein: CASSGGQGSGELFF. The chain links TRBV12-3 or TRBV12-4 to TRBJ2-2, with 9 positions matching TRBD1. The CDR3 has 14 residues. V lost 5 bases, J lost 6 bases, and 4 bases stayed unmatched.

This clonotype has ten or more counts. The J gene is TRBJ1-1, the V gene TRBV29-1; no reliable D call. The CDR3 totals 13 residues. The ends were cut back, 6 bases at V and 0 bases at J, with 11 bases in the middle. The germline V gene encodes CDR1 SQVTM and CDR2 ANQGSEA. The CDR3 is CSVAGKMNTEAFF. DNA of the CDR3: TGCAGCGTCGCGGGCAAGATGAACACTGAAGCTTTCTTT.

This clonotype has a count of ten or more. The chain employs TRBV11-2 and TRBJ2-7, with 9 bases identical to TRBD1. This CDR3 comprises 14 residues. V lost 3 bases to trimming and J lost 3 bases; unmatched junction nucleotides: 3. Germline CDR1 is SGHAT and CDR2 is FQNNGV. The CDR3 region has the DNA TGTGCCAGCAGCTTCGGACAGGGGTTCTACGAGCAGTACTTC. Translated, it gives CASSFGQGFYEQYF.

This clonotype was found many times. The chain recombines TRBV27 with TRBJ2-6; TRBD1 or TRBD2 may be the D gene (6 bases each). The CDR3 totals 19 residues. Between the trimmed V and J ends, which lost 6 bases and 0 bases, there was a span of 21 bases. From germline, CDR1 is MNHEY and CDR2 SMNVEV (reference sequence). The CDR3 DNA reads as TGTGCCAGCAGGGGGGGCAATTTGGGGCAGGCCTCTGGGGCCAACGTCCTGACTTTC. Protein: CASRGGNLGQASGANVLTF.